This is a list of T cell receptor beta chains from one sample in a study of response to subunit inactivated influenza vaccine. Using its own MiXCR run on the RT-PCR reads, TCRdb lists one record per CDR3 protein. The data show around 470,000 distinct CDR3 sequences, with 7.2% seen just once and 10% to 15% held by the top ten. The specimen was PBMCs from blood, collected approximately 25 months after vaccination. Receptors were obtained from a man aged 45 to 75 who received an inactivated influenza vaccine. The conserved cysteine and the conserved F or W are not part of the CDR3 here. Only part of the rows carry a size: once, few, many, or a class if the clone is expanded.

j_call v_call clone_size cdr3_aa
TRBJ2-6 TRBV7-2 few ASSLAALAGLLSGANVLT
TRBJ1-4 TRBV5-1 NA ASSLYPKGSTNEKLF
TRBJ2-1 TRBV27 NA ASSPVDYQMNEQF
TRBJ2-3 TRBV4-2 NA ASSQDTGGFTDTQY
TRBJ1-1 TRBV6-5 many ASSFGDRVRNTEAF
TRBJ2-3 TRBV18 few ASSPVVSMGTDTQY
TRBJ1-6 TRBV4-1 many ASSQLLTGLGSPLH
TRBJ2-1 TRBV12-3/TRBV12-4 few ASRGGGFKVSYNEQF
TRBJ2-3 TRBV28 NA ASSAPGAASTDTQY
TRBJ2-2 TRBV5-1 NA ASSSGLLCGELF
TRBJ2-7 TRBV5-8 many ASSRTEYEQY
TRBJ1-2 TRBV27 few ASSRRTDNYGYT
TRBJ2-2 TRBV6-2/TRBV6-3 many ASTSGAGSGELF
TRBJ1-2 TRBV5-4 few ASRLQGNYGYT
TRBJ2-5 TRBV5-1 many ASSLTGTGQETQY
TRBJ2-1 TRBV7-3 many ASSQSGVSYNEQF
TRBJ2-1 TRBV12-3/TRBV12-4 many ASSLGRERAEQF
TRBJ1-4 TRBV20-1 NA SARTGPLNEKLF
TRBJ2-5 TRBV7-9 many ASSLIIQTQY
TRBJ2-5 TRBV28 few ASSLGLRGETQY
TRBJ2-5 TRBV18 few ASSPRQSAQETQY
TRBJ2-7 TRBV29-1 NA SGTGAGWNEQY
TRBJ2-3 TRBV6-5 few ASSYPGVIDTQY
TRBJ2-2 TRBV5-1 few ASSLRAPTGELF
TRBJ2-1 TRBV28 many ASSHLRREQF
TRBJ2-2 TRBV27 few ASSPYLDGTGELF
TRBJ2-7 TRBV6-1 few ASSAGRVYEQY
TRBJ2-1 TRBV20-1 many SANGYNEQF
TRBJ1-3 TRBV19 NA ASSPMTGPGNTIY
TRBJ2-7 TRBV19 NA ASSTTDTSYEQY
TRBJ2-3 TRBV7-9 few ASSPWTSGLTDTQY
TRBJ1-6 TRBV5-1 NA ASSGQDYNSPLH
TRBJ2-5 TRBV28 few ASSLTGTRGLQTQY
TRBJ2-6 TRBV7-9 few ASSLGVSGANVLT
TRBJ1-6 TRBV10-3 few AISTGESPLH
TRBJ2-1 TRBV7-9 few ASSSGGTFGSF
TRBJ2-3 TRBV29-1 many SVGASADTQY
TRBJ2-7 TRBV7-9 NA ASSSLTGGYEQY
TRBJ2-7 TRBV12-3/TRBV12-4 NA ASSGSGPSKQY
TRBJ1-5 TRBV12-3/TRBV12-4 many ASSLWGNANQPQH
TRBJ2-2 TRBV28 NA GTGYTGELF
TRBJ2-1 TRBV24-1 few ATESGSHSNEQF
TRBJ1-1 TRBV9 NA ASKRIDTEAF
TRBJ2-1 TRBV3-1 few ASSEGWNPYNEQF
TRBJ2-1 TRBV20-1 many SARDFASGADEQF
TRBJ2-1 TRBV5-1 few ASRPTPSSYNEQF
TRBJ1-1 TRBV29-1 NA SVELRVSITEAF
TRBJ1-3 TRBV4-1 many ASSRNRGLGGNTIY
TRBJ1-3 TRBV7-9 few ASSLTRGIGNTIY
TRBJ1-1 TRBV7-8 many ASSLAGSAYGTEAF
TRBJ2-3 TRBV4-3 NA ASSPGTAFSTDTQY
TRBJ2-1 TRBV20-1 NA SAPGTGTYNEQF
TRBJ1-5 TRBV4-1 NA ASSQDMGQGAAPQH
TRBJ2-5 TRBV7-2 many ASSTQAGKETQY
TRBJ1-6 TRBV14 many ASSPRLIDSPLH
TRBJ1-5 TRBV6-1 NA ASTPTGNQPQH
TRBJ2-1 TRBV4-3 many ASSQTGTGGVDEQF
TRBJ1-1 TRBV6-5 few ASSYSPGYEAF
TRBJ1-1 TRBV5-1 many ASSLDRPKAEAF